This T cell receptor beta chain comes out of a study of early T cells in non-severe SARS-CoV-2 infection. This clonotype has a count of ten or more. CDR3 length equals 15 residues. Germline V gene lookup returns CDR1 MNHNS and CDR2 SASEGT. Trimming at V came to 5 bases and at J to 8 bases, leaving 11 bases not matched to a gene. TCRdb recomputed calls from the 5' RACE reads with MiXCR, one row per CDR3 protein. Of fewer than 60,000 distinct CDR3 sequences in the sample, over 3.5% were seen once. Material: whole blood. The clonotype comes from an adult who was a healthcare worker with PCR-confirmed SARS-CoV-2 infection or an uninfected control (not recorded which). The genes are TRBV6-1 and TRBJ2-4; 8 bases are a match to TRBD1. DNA for the CDR3: TGTGCCAGCAGTTCACTTCAGGGGGCTGCGGACATTCAGTACTTC. Protein: CASSSLQGAADIQYF.